The subject of this entry is one T cell receptor (beta chain). Its antigen is not identified. Researchers ran the PCR with 60 Vbeta and 13 Jbeta primers. Sequenced by immunoSEQ multiplex PCR; TCRdb stores in-frame clones only, minus some. This sample has over 200,000 clones; 77% occur once, and the top ten carry approximately 2.6%. Germline V gives CDR1 SGHNT, CDR2 YYREEE (reference sequence). This CDR3 contains 16 residues. V dropped 0 bases and J dropped 2; count of bases not matched to a gene: 3. This sample is drawn from a study of cytomegalovirus exposure and HLA in healthy donors. Study conclusions and caveats: A later analysis reportedly identified an Asian-associated ancestry cluster as carrying fewer N-insertions than the approximately 730-donor mean. CMV serostatus stood as the only immune exposure information on hand. A later analysis linked a missense DCLRE1C variant to TCR beta V- and J-gene trimming.

Donors had nominal health at sampling but likely had unrecorded immune exposures. The chain joins TRBV5-4 to TRBJ2-7, with 12 nucleotides matching TRBD1. The material sequenced was PBMCs. This sequence was found in a woman aged 55-70 years in good health and CMV-seropositive. In DNA, the CDR3 is TGTGCCAGCAGCTTGGGGGGGACAGGGGGCACCTACGAGCAGTACTTC. It yields the protein CASSLGGTGGTYEQYF.